This T cell receptor beta chain was captured by sequencing in a study of cytomegalovirus exposure and HLA in healthy donors. The study, taken as a whole, reports: A missense variant in DCLRE1C was later tied to TCR beta V- and J-gene trimming.

Amplification used 60 Vbeta primers and 13 Jbeta primers. Only in-frame clones appear in the TCRdb table, and some are missing; sequencing was by immunoSEQ multiplex PCR. Found here are 55,000 to 85,000 clones, 60% to 80% of them singletons; the top ten hold around an eighth. Notes on this clone: The antigen remains unidentified.

The sequenced sample was PBMCs. This receptor was identified in a woman aged 40 to 55 in good health and CMV-seropositive.

The CDR3 protein is CASSDGQGGPNEQFF. CDR3 DNA: TGTGCCAGTAGTGACGGACAGGGAGGGCCCAATGAGCAGTTCTTC. The chain recombines TRBV19 with TRBJ2-1; TRBD1 is a possible D gene (8 bases). CDR3 length: 15 residues. Between the trimmed V and J ends, which lost 5 bases and 6 bases, there was a span of 17 bases. Germline V gene data show CDR1 as LNHDA and CDR2 as SQIVND (reference sequence).